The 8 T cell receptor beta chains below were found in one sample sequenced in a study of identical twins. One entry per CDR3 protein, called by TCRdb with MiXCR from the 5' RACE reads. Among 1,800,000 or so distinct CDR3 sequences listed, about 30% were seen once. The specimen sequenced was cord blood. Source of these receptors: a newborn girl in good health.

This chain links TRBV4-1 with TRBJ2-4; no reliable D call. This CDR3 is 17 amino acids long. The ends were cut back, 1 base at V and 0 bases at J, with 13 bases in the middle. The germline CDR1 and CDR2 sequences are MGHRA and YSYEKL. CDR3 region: CASSQGPGSLAKNIQYF. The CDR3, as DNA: TGCGCCAGCAGCCAAGGTCCTGGCTCCTTAGCCAAAAACATTCAGTACTTC.

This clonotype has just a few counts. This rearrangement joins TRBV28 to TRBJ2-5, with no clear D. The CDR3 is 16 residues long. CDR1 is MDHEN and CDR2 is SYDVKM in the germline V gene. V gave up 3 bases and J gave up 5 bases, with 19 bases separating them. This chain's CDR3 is CASSLPGSPQWETQYF. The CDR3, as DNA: TGTGCCAGCAGTTTGCCCGGAAGCCCACAGTGGGAGACCCAGTACTTC.

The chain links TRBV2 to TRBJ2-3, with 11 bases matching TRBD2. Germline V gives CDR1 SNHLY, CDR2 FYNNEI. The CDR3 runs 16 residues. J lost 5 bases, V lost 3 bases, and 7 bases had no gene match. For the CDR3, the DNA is TGTGCCAGCAGTGAGCCGCTAGCGGGGGGTGAAGATACGCAGTATTTT. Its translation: CASSEPLAGGEDTQYF.

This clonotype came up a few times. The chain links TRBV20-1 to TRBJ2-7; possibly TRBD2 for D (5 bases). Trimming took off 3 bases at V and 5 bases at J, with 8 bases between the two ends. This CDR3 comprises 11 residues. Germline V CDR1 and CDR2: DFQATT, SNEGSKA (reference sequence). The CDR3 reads CSASGNNEQYF. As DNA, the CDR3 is TGCAGTGCTAGCGGGAACAACGAGCAGTACTTC.

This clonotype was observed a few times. In DNA form, the CDR3 reads TGTGCCAGCTCAGCACTAGCGGGACCTTACAATGAGCAGTACTTC. As protein: CASSALAGPYNEQYF. The chain links TRBV18 to TRBJ2-1; TRBD2 aligns across 10 bases. With the DNA end fitting TRBJ2-7 better, the J assignment may be wrong. Germline-derived CDR1 and CDR2 are KGHSH and LQKENI. This CDR3 contains 15 residues.

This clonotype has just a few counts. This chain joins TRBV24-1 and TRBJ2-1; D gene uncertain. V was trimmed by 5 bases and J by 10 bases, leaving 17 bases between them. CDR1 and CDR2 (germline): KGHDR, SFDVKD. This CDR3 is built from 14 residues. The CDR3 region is CATSASGLIAEQFF. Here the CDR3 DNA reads TGTGCCACCAGTGCTTCGGGCCTCATCGCCGAGCAGTTCTTC.

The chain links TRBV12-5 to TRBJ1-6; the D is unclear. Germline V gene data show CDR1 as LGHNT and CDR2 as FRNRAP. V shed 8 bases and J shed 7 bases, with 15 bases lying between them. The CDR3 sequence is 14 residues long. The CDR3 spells CASPPQQLNSPLHF. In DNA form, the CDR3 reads TGTGCTAGTCCCCCCCAACAACTCAATTCACCCCTCCACTTT. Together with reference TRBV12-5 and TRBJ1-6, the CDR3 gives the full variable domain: DARVTQTPRHKVTEMGQEVTMRCQPILGHNTVFWYRQTMMQGLELLAYFRNRAPLDDSGMPKDRFSAEMPDATLATLKIQPSEPRDSAVYFCASPPQQLNSPLHFGNGTRLTVT.

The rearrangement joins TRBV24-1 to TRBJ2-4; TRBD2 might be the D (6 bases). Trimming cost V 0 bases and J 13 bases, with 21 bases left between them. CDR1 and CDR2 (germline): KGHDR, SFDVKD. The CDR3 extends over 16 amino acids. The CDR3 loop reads CATSDLPAGWYNEQYF. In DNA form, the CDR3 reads TGTGCCACCAGTGATTTGCCCGCGGGATGGTACAATGAGCAGTACTTC.